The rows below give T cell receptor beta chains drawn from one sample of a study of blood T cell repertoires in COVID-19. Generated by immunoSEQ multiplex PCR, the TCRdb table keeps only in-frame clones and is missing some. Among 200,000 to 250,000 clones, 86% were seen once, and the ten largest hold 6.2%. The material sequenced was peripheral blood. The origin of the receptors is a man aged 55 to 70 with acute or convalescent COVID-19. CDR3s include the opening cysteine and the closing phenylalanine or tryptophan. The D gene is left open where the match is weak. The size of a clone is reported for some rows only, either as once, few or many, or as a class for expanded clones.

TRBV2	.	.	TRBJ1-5	TGTGCCAGCAGTGACACCCGGAGTGGGGGGGAGCCCCAGCATTTT	CASSDTRSGGEPQHF
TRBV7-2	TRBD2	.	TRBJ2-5	TGTGCCAGCAGCCGCGGACTAGCGGGAGTTCAAGAGACCCAGTACTTC	CASSRGLAGVQETQYF
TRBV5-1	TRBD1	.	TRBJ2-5	TGCGCCAGCAGCTTGGCCGGGACAGGGTATTCGGGAGAGACCCAGTACTTC	CASSLAGTGYSGETQYF
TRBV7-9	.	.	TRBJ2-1	TGTGCCAGCAGCTTAGTGATTGGGCAGGGGTACAATGAGCAGTTCTTC	CASSLVIGQGYNEQFF
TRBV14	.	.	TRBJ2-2	TGTGCCAGCAGCCAAGGGACAGTGAGTGGGACCGGGGAGCTGTTTTTT	CASSQGTVSGTGELFF
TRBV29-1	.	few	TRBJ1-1	TGCAGCGTTGAGGGGGCGAACACTGAAGCTTTCTTT	CSVEGANTEAFF
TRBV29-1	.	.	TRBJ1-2	TGCAGCGTTGAAGTAAGCAACAGCAACTATGGCTACACCTTC	CSVEVSNSNYGYTF
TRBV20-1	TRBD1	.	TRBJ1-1	TGCAGTGCTAGTAATGGCAGGGGGCTCACTGAAGCTTTCTTT	CSASNGRGLTEAFF
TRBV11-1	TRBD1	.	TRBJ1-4	TGTGCCAGCAGCTCAGGACAGGAGAATGAAAAACTGTTTTTT	CASSSGQENEKLFF
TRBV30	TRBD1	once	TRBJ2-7	TGTGCCTGGAGTTTAGACAGGGACATCCCCGAGCAGTACTTC	CAWSLDRDIPEQYF
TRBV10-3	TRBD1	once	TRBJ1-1	TGTGCCATCAGGCCGGGACAGGGGGCATCAGCTGAAGCTTTCTTT	CAIRPGQGASAEAFF
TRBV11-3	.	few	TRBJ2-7	TGTGCCAGCAGCCGCCGACAGCCGACCTACGAGCAGTACTTC	CASSRRQPTYEQYF
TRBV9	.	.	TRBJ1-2	TGTGCCAGCAGCGTCCTCTCTAACTATGGCTACACCTTC	CASSVLSNYGYTF
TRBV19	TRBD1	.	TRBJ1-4	TGTGCCAGTATCAACCGCGGGGGACAGGGGGATGAAAAACTGTTTTTT	CASINRGGQGDEKLFF
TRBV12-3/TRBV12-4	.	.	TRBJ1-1	TGTGCCACGCGCCCGGGGGGCAGCTCTGAAGCTTTCTTT	CATRPGGSSEAFF
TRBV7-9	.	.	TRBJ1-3	TGTGCCAGCAGCTTAGCGAGCATAGGAAACACCATATATTTT	CASSLASIGNTIYF
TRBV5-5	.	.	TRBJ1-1	TGTGCCAGCAGCTTGGACAGGGTAGAGATGAACACTGAAGCTTTCTTT	CASSLDRVEMNTEAFF
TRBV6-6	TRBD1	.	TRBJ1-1	TGTGCCAGCAGTTACTCAGGGACAGGGGGTACTGAAGCTTTCTTT	CASSYSGTGGTEAFF
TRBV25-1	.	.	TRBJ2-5	TGTGCCAGCAGTGAAGTAGGAGTGGAGACCCAGTACTTC	CASSEVGVETQYF
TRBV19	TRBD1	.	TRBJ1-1	TGTGCCAGTAGCCAACAGGGGGCCCTAGAAGCTTTCTTT	CASSQQGALEAFF
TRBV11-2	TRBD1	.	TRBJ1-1	TGTGCCAGCAGCCGCGGACAGGCAGGCACTGAAGCTTTCTTT	CASSRGQAGTEAFF
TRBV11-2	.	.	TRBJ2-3	TGTGCCAGCAGCTCTTACGGCAGGGATGCAGATACGCAGTATTTT	CASSSYGRDADTQYF
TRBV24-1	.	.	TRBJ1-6	TGTGCCACCAGCCAGGGGTATAATTCACCCCTCCACTTT	CATSQGYNSPLHF
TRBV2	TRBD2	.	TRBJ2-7	TGTGCCAGCAAAGCGGGAGGGCCCTACGAGCAGTACTTC	CASKAGGPYEQYF
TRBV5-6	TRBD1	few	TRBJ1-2	TGTGCCAGCAGCTTTTCACAGGGGGGTGGCTACACCTTC	CASSFSQGGGYTF
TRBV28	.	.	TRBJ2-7	TGTGCCAGCAGTGGTATCTCGGGACATGTCTCCTTCACGGGTTCCTACGAGCAGTACTTC	CASSGISGHVSFTGSYEQYF
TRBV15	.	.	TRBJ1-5	TGTGCCACCAAGGGGACTCCGAGCAATCAGCCCCAGCATTTT	CATKGTPSNQPQHF
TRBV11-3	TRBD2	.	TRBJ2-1	TGTGCCAGCAGCTTAGGGGACGCCTGGACTAGCGGGATTCGTAATGAGCAGTTCTTC	CASSLGDAWTSGIRNEQFF
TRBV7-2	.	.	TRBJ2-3	TGTGCCAGCAGCTTGCAAACTAACTCGGGTAAAAATACGCAGTATTTT	CASSLQTNSGKNTQYF
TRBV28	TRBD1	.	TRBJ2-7	TGTGCCAGCAGCCCCACCGGGACAGGGTACTACGAGCAGTACTTC	CASSPTGTGYYEQYF
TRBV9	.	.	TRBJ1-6	TGTGCCAGCAGCGTAGGTACAGCGGATAATTCACCCCTCCACTTT	CASSVGTADNSPLHF
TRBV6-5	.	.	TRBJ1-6	TGTGCCAGCAGTTACCACGGAAGGGGATCATTTCTCCTTCTCCACTTT	CASSYHGRGSFLLLHF
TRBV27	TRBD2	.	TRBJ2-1	TGTGCCAGCAACCTAGCGGGAATTGGGAATGAGCAGTTCTTC	CASNLAGIGNEQFF
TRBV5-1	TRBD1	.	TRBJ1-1	TGCGCCAGCAGCCCCCGCGGACAGGGGGGAAACACTGAAGCTTTCTTT	CASSPRGQGGNTEAFF
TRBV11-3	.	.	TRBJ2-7	TGTGCCAGCAGCTTTTCAGGCAGCCTTGACTACGAGCAGTACTTC	CASSFSGSLDYEQYF
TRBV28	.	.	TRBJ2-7	TGTGCCAGCAGTCGCTACGAGCAGTACTTC	CASSRYEQYF
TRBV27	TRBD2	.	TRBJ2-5	TGTGCCAGCAGCCCCGGACACCCGCGGGGGGAGACCCAGTACTTC	CASSPGHPRGETQYF
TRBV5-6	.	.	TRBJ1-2	TGTGCCAGCAGCTTTTACGCAGGGGCCAAGAACTATGGCTACACCTTC	CASSFYAGAKNYGYTF
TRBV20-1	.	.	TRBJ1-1	TGCAGTGCTAGTTCTTACACTGAAGCTTTCTTT	CSASSYTEAFF
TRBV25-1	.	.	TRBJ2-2	TGTGCCAGCAGTGAATGGACAGTGAACACCGGGGAGCTGTTTTTT	CASSEWTVNTGELFF
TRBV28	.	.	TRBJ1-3	TGTGCCAGCGGAGGATATTCGGCTGGAAACACCATATATTTT	CASGGYSAGNTIYF
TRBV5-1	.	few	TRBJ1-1	TGCGCCAGCAGCTTGGCCAGGGGGAACACTGAAGCTTTCTTT	CASSLARGNTEAFF
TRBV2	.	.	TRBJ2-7	TGTGCCAGCAGTGATATGGGGACTCTCTCCTACGAGCAGTACTTC	CASSDMGTLSYEQYF
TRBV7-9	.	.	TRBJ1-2	TGTGCCAGCAGCTTGTCAGTGAGGGGCTACACCTTC	CASSLSVRGYTF
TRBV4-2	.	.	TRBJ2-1	TGTGCCAGCAGCCAGGGGACTTCGGCTGGGTGGGATGAGCAGTTCTTC	CASSQGTSAGWDEQFF
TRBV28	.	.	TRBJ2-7	TGTGCCAGCAGGGGCGTGGGAACTAGCAAGCTCTACGAGCAGTACTTC	CASRGVGTSKLYEQYF
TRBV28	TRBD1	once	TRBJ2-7	TGTGCCAGCCTAAGACAGGGGTCCTACGAGCAGTACTTC	CASLRQGSYEQYF
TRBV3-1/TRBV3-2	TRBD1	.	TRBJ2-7	TGTGCCAGCAGCCAAGATGGGACAGGGTACGAGCAGTACTTC	CASSQDGTGYEQYF
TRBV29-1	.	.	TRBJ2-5	TGCAGCGTTGGGGCCGGGGGGACCCAGTACTTC	CSVGAGGTQYF
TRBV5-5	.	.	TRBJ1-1	TGTGCCAGCAGCTATAACAGTATGAACACTGAAGCTTTCTTT	CASSYNSMNTEAFF